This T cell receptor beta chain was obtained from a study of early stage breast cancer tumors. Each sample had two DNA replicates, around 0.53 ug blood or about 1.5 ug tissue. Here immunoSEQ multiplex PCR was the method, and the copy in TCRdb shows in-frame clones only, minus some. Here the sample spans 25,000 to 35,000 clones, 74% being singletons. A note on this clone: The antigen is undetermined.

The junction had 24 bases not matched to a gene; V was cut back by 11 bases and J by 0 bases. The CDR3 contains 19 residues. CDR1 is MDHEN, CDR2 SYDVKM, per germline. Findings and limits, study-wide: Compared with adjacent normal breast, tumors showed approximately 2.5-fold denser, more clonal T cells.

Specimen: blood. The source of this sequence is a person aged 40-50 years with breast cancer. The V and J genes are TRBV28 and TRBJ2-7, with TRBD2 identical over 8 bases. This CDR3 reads CADKSLAGIPTISSYEQYF. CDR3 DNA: TGTGCCGATAAGAGTCTAGCGGGTATTCCGACGATAAGCTCCTACGAGCAGTACTTC.